These T cell receptor beta chains were read from a single sample in a study of regulatory T cells in long-lasting Graves disease. TCRdb passed the multiplex PCR reads through MiXCR, listing each CDR3 protein once. The sample contains under 350,000 distinct CDR3 sequences, around 23% of which appear only once. Sequenced here: peripheral blood mononuclear cells (PBMCs), sampled when the disease was refractory, from a patient treated with antithyroid drugs. The receptors stem from a female donor with Graves disease. The CDR3 runs from the conserved cysteine through the conserved F or W. Each record gives: V gene, J gene, CDR3 protein.

TRBV28	TRBJ2-1	CASSRLAGAILEQFF
TRBV7-9	TRBJ1-2	CASSLSPEATKGYTF
TRBV28	TRBJ1-1	CASRGPRAMNTEAFF
TRBV7-2	TRBJ1-5	CASSLGQQPQHF
TRBV18	TRBJ2-3	CASSPQRNPTDTQYF
TRBV14	TRBJ1-1	CASSLGDNTEAFF
TRBV11-2	TRBJ2-1	CASTPFLEGEQFF
TRBV30	TRBJ1-1	CAWGQVNTEAFF
TRBV7-2	TRBJ2-7	CASSLQTPGLAGSEQYF
TRBV5-1	TRBJ1-2	CASSPGTASRDGYTF
TRBV3-2	TRBJ1-5	CASSQDPQGAENQPQHF
TRBV20-1	TRBJ2-7	CSAGSTSGEPYEQYF
TRBV11-2	TRBJ2-5	CASRKIDGETQYF
TRBV20-1	TRBJ1-2	CSARDLGLGYTF